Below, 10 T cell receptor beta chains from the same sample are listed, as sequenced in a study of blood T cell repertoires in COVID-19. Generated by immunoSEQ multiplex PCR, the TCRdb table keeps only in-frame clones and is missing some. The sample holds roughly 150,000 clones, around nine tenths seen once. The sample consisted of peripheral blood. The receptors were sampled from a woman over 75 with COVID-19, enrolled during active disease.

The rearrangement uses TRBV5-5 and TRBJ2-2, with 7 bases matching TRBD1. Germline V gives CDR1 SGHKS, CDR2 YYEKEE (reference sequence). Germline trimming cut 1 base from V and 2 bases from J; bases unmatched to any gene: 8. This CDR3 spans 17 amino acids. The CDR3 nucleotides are TGTGCCAGCAGCTTGAAGACCGGGACAGCCAACACCGGGGAGCTGTTTTTT. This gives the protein CASSLKTGTANTGELFF.

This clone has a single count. This chain's CDR3 is CASSLTDSYEQYF. CDR3 coding DNA: TGTGCCAGCAGTTTGACAGACTCCTACGAGCAGTACTTC. The chain is built from TRBV6-5 and TRBJ2-7; TRBD1 might be the D (5 bases). Germline V gives CDR1 MNHEY, CDR2 SVGAGI. Between the trimmed V and J ends, which lost 4 bases and 0 bases, there was a span of 7 bases. The CDR3 consists of 13 residues.

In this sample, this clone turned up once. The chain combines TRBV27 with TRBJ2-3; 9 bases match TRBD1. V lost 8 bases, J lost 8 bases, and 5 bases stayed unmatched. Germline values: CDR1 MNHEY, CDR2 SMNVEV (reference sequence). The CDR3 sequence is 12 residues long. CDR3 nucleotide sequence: TGTGCCAGCGGGGACAGGGTGGGTACGCAGTATTTT. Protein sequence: CASGDRVGTQYF.

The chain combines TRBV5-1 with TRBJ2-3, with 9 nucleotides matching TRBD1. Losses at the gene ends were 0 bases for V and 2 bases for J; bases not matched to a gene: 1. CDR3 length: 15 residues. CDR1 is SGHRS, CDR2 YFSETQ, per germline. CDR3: CASSLGDRVTDTQYF. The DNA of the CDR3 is TGCGCCAGCAGCTTGGGGGACAGGGTCACAGATACGCAGTATTTT. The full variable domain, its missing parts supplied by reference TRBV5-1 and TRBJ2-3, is KAGVTQTPRYLIKTRGQQVTLSCSPISGHRSVSWYQQTPGQGLQFLFEYFSETQRNKGNFPGRFSGRQFSNSRSEMNVSTLELGDSALYLCASSLGDRVTDTQYFGPGTRLTVL.

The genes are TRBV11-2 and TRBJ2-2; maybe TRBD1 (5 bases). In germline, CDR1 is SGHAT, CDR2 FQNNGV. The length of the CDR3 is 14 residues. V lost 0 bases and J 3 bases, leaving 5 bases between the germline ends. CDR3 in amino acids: CASSLDRDTGELFF. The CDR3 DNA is TGTGCCAGCAGCTTAGACAGGGACACCGGGGAGCTGTTTTTT.

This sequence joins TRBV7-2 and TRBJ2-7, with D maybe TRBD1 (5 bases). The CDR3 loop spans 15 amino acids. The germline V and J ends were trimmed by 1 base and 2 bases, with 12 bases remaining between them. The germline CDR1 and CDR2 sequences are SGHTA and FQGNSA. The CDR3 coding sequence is TGTGCCAGCAGCTTAGGTTCGACAGCGACCTACGAGCAGTACTTC. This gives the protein CASSLGSTATYEQYF.

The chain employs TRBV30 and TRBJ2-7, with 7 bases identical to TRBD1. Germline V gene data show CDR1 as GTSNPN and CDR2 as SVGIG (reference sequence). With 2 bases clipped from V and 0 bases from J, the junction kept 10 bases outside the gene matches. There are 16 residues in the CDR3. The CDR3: CAWSPTGAPSSYEQYF. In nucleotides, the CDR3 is TGTGCCTGGAGTCCTACAGGGGCGCCTTCCTCCTACGAGCAGTACTTC.

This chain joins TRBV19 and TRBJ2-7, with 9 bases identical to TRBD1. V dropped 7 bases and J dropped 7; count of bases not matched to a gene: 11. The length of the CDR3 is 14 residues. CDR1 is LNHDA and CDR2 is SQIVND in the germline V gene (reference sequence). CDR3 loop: CASKRGTGMKEQYF. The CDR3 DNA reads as TGTGCCAGTAAAAGAGGGACAGGGATGAAGGAGCAGTACTTC.

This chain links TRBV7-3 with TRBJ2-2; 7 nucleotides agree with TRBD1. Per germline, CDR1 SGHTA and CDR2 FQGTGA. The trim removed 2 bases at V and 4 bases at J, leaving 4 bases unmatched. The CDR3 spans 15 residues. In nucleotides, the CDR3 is TGTGCCAGCAGCTTAGGACAGGTTGGCACCGGGGAGCTGTTTTTT. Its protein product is CASSLGQVGTGELFF. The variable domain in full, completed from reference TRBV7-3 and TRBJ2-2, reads GAGVSQTPSNKVTEKGKYVELRCDPISGHTALYWYRQSLGQGPEFLIYFQGTGAADDSGLPNDRFFAVRPEGSVSTLKIQRTERGDSAVYLCASSLGQVGTGELFFGEGSRLTVL.

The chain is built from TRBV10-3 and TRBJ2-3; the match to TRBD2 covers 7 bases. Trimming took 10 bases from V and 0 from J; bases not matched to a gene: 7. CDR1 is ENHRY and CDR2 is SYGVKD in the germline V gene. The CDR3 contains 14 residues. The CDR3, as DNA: TGTGCCACTAGATTAGCGGGTAGCACAGATACGCAGTATTTT. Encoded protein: CATRLAGSTDTQYF.